The rows below give T cell receptor beta chains drawn from one sample of a study of blood T cell repertoires in COVID-19. Sequencing was performed with immunoSEQ multiplex PCR; in TCRdb, only in-frame clones are kept and a portion is missing. The sample records some 200,000 clones, about 80% being singletons. Sample: PBMCs or T cells enriched from blood (not recorded which). The origin of the receptors is a man between 35 and 55 years old who had recovered from COVID-19. Each CDR3 is given with its conserved first and last residue. The order of the fields is clone size, J gene, V gene, D gene, CDR3 DNA, CDR3 protein. D genes are given only for firm matches. Part of the rows lack a size; the others show once, few, many or a class for expanded clones.

size: .
J: TRBJ1-2
V: TRBV27
D: TRBD1
DNA: TGTGCCAGCAGTTTAGACAGGGGCGCTAACTATGGCTACACCTTC
CDR3: CASSLDRGANYGYTF

size: .
J: TRBJ1-1
V: TRBV27
D: TRBD1
DNA: TGTGCCAGCAGTCATAGACGGGACAGGGGGCTCACTGAAGCTTTCTTT
CDR3: CASSHRRDRGLTEAFF

size: .
J: TRBJ2-5
V: TRBV6-1
D: TRBD1
DNA: TGTGCCAGCAGTGAAGCGACAGGGGGACAACAGACCCAGTACTTC
CDR3: CASSEATGGQQTQYF

size: .
J: TRBJ1-5
V: TRBV5-6
D: .
DNA: TGTGCCAGCAGCTCAAAAAACCAGGGGTCTCAGCCCCAGCATTTT
CDR3: CASSSKNQGSQPQHF

size: .
J: TRBJ2-7
V: TRBV18
D: .
DNA: TGTGCCAGCTCACCATCAGGGGCGCCGTACGAGCAGTACTTC
CDR3: CASSPSGAPYEQYF

size: .
J: TRBJ1-5
V: TRBV15
D: .
DNA: TGTGCCACCAGCAGAGCTAATAGCAATCAGCCCCAGCATTTT
CDR3: CATSRANSNQPQHF

size: once
J: TRBJ1-2
V: TRBV5-1
D: .
DNA: TGCGCCAGCAGCTTGCGGCTGCTTGGCAGGGCAACTAACTATGGCTACACCTTC
CDR3: CASSLRLLGRATNYGYTF

size: .
J: TRBJ2-7
V: TRBV6-5
D: TRBD1
DNA: TGTGCCAGCAGTTCGAACAGGGGGCCCTACGAGCAGTACTTC
CDR3: CASSSNRGPYEQYF

size: .
J: TRBJ1-1
V: TRBV18
D: .
DNA: TGTGCCAGCTCACCAGGCAGAACGAACACTGAAGCTTTCTTT
CDR3: CASSPGRTNTEAFF

size: .
J: TRBJ1-5
V: TRBV19
D: TRBD1
DNA: TGTGCCAGTAGTATTGACAGGGACAATCAGCCCCAGCATTTT
CDR3: CASSIDRDNQPQHF

size: .
J: TRBJ1-4
V: TRBV11-2
D: TRBD1
DNA: TGTGCCAGCAGCTACGGACAGGGAGGGAATGAAAAACTGTTTTTT
CDR3: CASSYGQGGNEKLFF

size: .
J: TRBJ2-3
V: TRBV18
D: TRBD1
DNA: TGTGCCAGCTCACCAATGCCCCCGGGACAGGGGGGATATAGCACAGATACGCAGTATTTT
CDR3: CASSPMPPGQGGYSTDTQYF

size: .
J: TRBJ1-2
V: TRBV27
D: .
DNA: TGTGCCAGCAGTTTATCAAGCGGGGGATATGGCTACACCTTC
CDR3: CASSLSSGGYGYTF

size: .
J: TRBJ2-2
V: TRBV7-3
D: TRBD1
DNA: TGTGCCAGCAGCCAAAATGCCCGACAGGGGATGATGACCGGGGAGCTGTTTTTT
CDR3: CASSQNARQGMMTGELFF

size: .
J: TRBJ1-2
V: TRBV29-1
D: .
DNA: TGCAGCGTTGTTAAATCCGCCGAGTGGCAGGGAGGGCGGTATGGCTACACCTTC
CDR3: CSVVKSAEWQGGRYGYTF

size: .
J: TRBJ1-2
V: TRBV7-2
D: .
DNA: TGTGCCAGCAGCTTAGAAATAGGGAGCTATGGCTACACCTTC
CDR3: CASSLEIGSYGYTF

size: .
J: TRBJ2-7
V: TRBV7-9
D: .
DNA: TGTGCCAGCAGCCTTTCGACAAGGGGCTACGAGCAGTACTTC
CDR3: CASSLSTRGYEQYF

size: few
J: TRBJ1-5
V: TRBV16
D: .
DNA: TGTGCCAGCAGCCTTACGGGGAGGACCTGGACGCCCCAGCATTTT
CDR3: CASSLTGRTWTPQHF

size: .
J: TRBJ2-7
V: TRBV19
D: .
DNA: TGTGCCACCGCGGACAGAGACAAGCAGTACTTC
CDR3: CATADRDKQYF

size: .
J: TRBJ1-2
V: TRBV5-1
D: .
DNA: TGCGCCAGCAGCTTTAGAATAGCTAACTATGGCTACACCTTC
CDR3: CASSFRIANYGYTF

size: .
J: TRBJ2-2
V: TRBV28
D: .
DNA: TGTGCCAGCAGTTTATCCCCTAGCGTGGCCGGGGAGCTGTTTTTT
CDR3: CASSLSPSVAGELFF

size: .
J: TRBJ1-1
V: TRBV11-2
D: .
DNA: TGTGCCAGCAGCTTAAGTGGTGGCCAACGGAACACTGAAGCTTTCTTT
CDR3: CASSLSGGQRNTEAFF

size: .
J: TRBJ1-2
V: TRBV6-5
D: .
DNA: TGTGCCAGCAGTTTGGACAGTAACTATGGCTACACCTTC
CDR3: CASSLDSNYGYTF

size: .
J: TRBJ1-1
V: TRBV5-4
D: TRBD1
DNA: TGTGCCAGCAGCGCTGGACAGGGGTTGACTGAAGCTTTCTTT
CDR3: CASSAGQGLTEAFF

size: .
J: TRBJ1-2
V: TRBV6-5
D: .
DNA: TGTGCCAGCAGACCTGGGGGGGGGCGTCGAAGGGGCTACACCTTC
CDR3: CASRPGGGRRRGYTF

size: many
J: TRBJ2-7
V: TRBV7-9
D: TRBD2
DNA: TGTGCCAGCAGCTTAGCGCGGAGCGGGGCGTCCTACGAGCAGTACTTC
CDR3: CASSLARSGASYEQYF

size: .
J: TRBJ1-1
V: TRBV14
D: .
DNA: TGTGCCAGCAGCCAAGCGGTGAGGAACACTGAAGCTTTCTTT
CDR3: CASSQAVRNTEAFF

size: .
J: TRBJ2-1
V: TRBV24-1
D: TRBD1
DNA: TGTGCCACCACACAGGGGGGTGAGCAGTTCTTC
CDR3: CATTQGGEQFF

size: .
J: TRBJ1-6
V: TRBV11-2
D: .
DNA: TGTGCCAGCAGCTTAAACAGGGTCAACTCACCCCTCCACTTT
CDR3: CASSLNRVNSPLHF

size: .
J: TRBJ2-1
V: TRBV7-3
D: .
DNA: TGTGCCAGCAGCTTAGGAGCGCGGAATGAGCAGTTCTTC
CDR3: CASSLGARNEQFF

size: .
J: TRBJ1-2
V: TRBV6-5
D: .
DNA: TGTGCCAGCAGGATGACGGGTGGCTACACCTTC
CDR3: CASRMTGGYTF

size: .
J: TRBJ1-2
V: TRBV9
D: .
DNA: TGTGCCAGCAGCGTAGAGCCTGGACAGCAGAGGGGCTACACCTTC
CDR3: CASSVEPGQQRGYTF

size: .
J: TRBJ1-1
V: TRBV13
D: TRBD1
DNA: TGTGCCAGCAGCAGACAGGGGGCAACTGAAGCTTTCTTT
CDR3: CASSRQGATEAFF

size: once
J: TRBJ1-5
V: TRBV13
D: .
DNA: TGTGCCAGCAGCTTAGGGACAGGCAATCAGCCCCAGCATTTT
CDR3: CASSLGTGNQPQHF

size: .
J: TRBJ2-7
V: TRBV30
D: .
DNA: TGTGCCTGGGGGTCCCACTACGAGCAGTACTTC
CDR3: CAWGSHYEQYF

size: .
J: TRBJ2-7
V: TRBV10-3
D: TRBD1
DNA: TGTGCCATCAGTGAGGGACAGGGGGACTACGAGCAGTACTTC
CDR3: CAISEGQGDYEQYF

size: many
J: TRBJ2-7
V: TRBV5-1
D: TRBD1
DNA: TGCGCCAGCAGCTTGAGACAGGGTTCCTACGAGCAGTACTTC
CDR3: CASSLRQGSYEQYF

size: once
J: TRBJ1-6
V: TRBV4-1
D: TRBD1
DNA: TGCGCCAGCAGCCAAGACAGGGGGCTCATCAATTCACCCCTCCACTTT
CDR3: CASSQDRGLINSPLHF

size: .
J: TRBJ1-1
V: TRBV5-1
D: .
DNA: TGCGCCAGCAGCTTGGAGGGGAGGACTGAAGCTTTCTTT
CDR3: CASSLEGRTEAFF

size: .
J: TRBJ1-1
V: TRBV11-2
D: .
DNA: TGTGCCAGCAGCTTACAGGGATACGACACTGAAGCTTTCTTT
CDR3: CASSLQGYDTEAFF

size: .
J: TRBJ2-7
V: TRBV5-4
D: TRBD2
DNA: TGTGCCAGCAGCTCGATTGGCGGGGGGCGATCTTACGAGCAGTACTTC
CDR3: CASSSIGGGRSYEQYF

size: once
J: TRBJ2-5
V: TRBV6-6
D: TRBD1
DNA: TGTGCCAGCAGTCTCCGACAGGGGGCCGAAGAGACCCAGTACTTC
CDR3: CASSLRQGAEETQYF

size: .
J: TRBJ1-6
V: TRBV5-4
D: TRBD1
DNA: TGTGCCAGCAGCGCAAGACAGGGAGGCTCCTATAATTCACCCCTCCACTTT
CDR3: CASSARQGGSYNSPLHF

size: once
J: TRBJ2-1
V: TRBV9
D: TRBD2
DNA: TGTGCCAGCAGCGTAGGACTAGCGGGGGGGAATGAGCAGTTCTTC
CDR3: CASSVGLAGGNEQFF

size: few
J: TRBJ1-2
V: TRBV6-5
D: TRBD1
DNA: TGTGCCAGCAGAGGCTTACAGGGGGCTTATGAGGGCTACACCTTC
CDR3: CASRGLQGAYEGYTF

size: once
J: TRBJ2-7
V: TRBV5-5
D: TRBD2
DNA: TGTGCCAGCATCCAACTAGCGGGGGGCGGCTACGAGCAGTACTTC
CDR3: CASIQLAGGGYEQYF

size: .
J: TRBJ1-5
V: TRBV6-5
D: TRBD1
DNA: TGTGCCAGCAGTTACAGCGGACAGGGACCTTATCAGCCCCAGCATTTT
CDR3: CASSYSGQGPYQPQHF

size: .
J: TRBJ1-5
V: TRBV30
D: TRBD1
DNA: TGTGCCTGGAGTGTACAGGGGACGCAGCCCCAGCATTTT
CDR3: CAWSVQGTQPQHF

size: few
J: TRBJ1-2
V: TRBV2
D: TRBD1
DNA: TGTGCCAGCAGATCCACAGGGGGCCTGAACTATGGCTACACCTTC
CDR3: CASRSTGGLNYGYTF